Listed below are T cell receptor beta chains from one sample, sequenced in a study of blood T cell repertoires in COVID-19. TCRdb's table, derived via immunoSEQ multiplex PCR, lists solely in-frame clones and lacks some. This sample yields under 35,000 clones, of which approximately 85% are seen a single time; 7.3% belongs to the top ten. The sequenced sample was peripheral blood. These receptors originate from a human donor in a cohort sampled during active COVID-19. CDR3s include the opening cysteine and the closing phenylalanine or tryptophan. A D gene is named only where the DNA matches it firmly. Expanded clones are given a class, and other clones once, few, many or no size at all.

CDR3 length	V gene	clone size	D gene	J gene	CDR3 protein	CDR3 DNA
13	TRBV30	NA	NA	TRBJ1-6	CAWRRTANSPLHF	TGTGCCTGGAGGCGAACAGCTAATTCACCCCTCCACTTT
14	TRBV19	NA	NA	TRBJ2-1	CASSIRPDYNEQFF	TGTGCCAGTAGTATACGTCCAGACTACAATGAGCAGTTCTTC
16	TRBV2	NA	TRBD2	TRBJ2-7	CASSEGPLGGIYEQYF	TGTGCCAGCAGTGAGGGCCCCCTGGGAGGGATTTACGAGCAGTACTTC
13	TRBV12-3/TRBV12-4	NA	NA	TRBJ2-1	CASSLGGTNEQFF	TGTGCCAGCAGTTTAGGAGGGACTAATGAGCAGTTCTTC
19	TRBV11-2	NA	NA	TRBJ2-2	CASSWRAPGLNAGSGELFF	TGTGCCAGCAGCTGGCGAGCACCGGGACTCAATGCGGGATCCGGGGAGCTGTTTTTT
14	TRBV6-5	NA	NA	TRBJ2-1	CASSYPGTPNEQFF	TGTGCCAGCAGTTACCCAGGGACTCCTAATGAGCAGTTCTTC
10	TRBV6-5	NA	NA	TRBJ1-4	CASSLGKLFF	TGTGCCAGCTCACTTGGAAAACTGTTTTTT
15	TRBV6-5	once	NA	TRBJ2-7	CASSLSGGKMSEQYF	TGTGCCAGCAGCCTGAGTGGCGGGAAAATGTCCGAGCAGTACTTC
12	TRBV2	NA	NA	TRBJ1-2	CASNLVADGYTF	TGTGCCAGCAACCTTGTAGCGGATGGCTACACCTTC
17	TRBV14	NA	NA	TRBJ2-4	CASSQDRGPIAKNIQYF	TGTGCCAGCAGCCAAGACAGGGGACCGATAGCCAAAAACATTCAGTACTTC
15	TRBV28	NA	NA	TRBJ2-5	CASSLVVAVQETQYF	TGTGCCAGCAGTTTGGTTGTAGCGGTCCAAGAGACCCAGTACTTC
14	TRBV12-5	NA	NA	TRBJ2-5	CASVPDIPQETQYF	TGTGCTAGTGTCCCGGACATCCCCCAAGAGACCCAGTACTTC
21	TRBV5-1	NA	TRBD1	TRBJ1-6	CASSLKVPGQGIGRGDSPLHF	TGCGCCAGCAGCTTGAAAGTACCCGGACAGGGAATAGGGCGAGGGGATTCACCCCTCCACTTT
13	TRBV28	NA	NA	TRBJ2-7	CASSFRGSREQYF	TGTGCCAGCAGTTTTCGGGGATCACGCGAGCAGTACTTC
13	TRBV19	few	NA	TRBJ2-2	CASTDERAGELFF	TGTGCCAGTACGGACGAGAGGGCCGGGGAGCTGTTTTTT
17	TRBV7-9	NA	TRBD1	TRBJ2-3	CASSLRAGTGGADTQYF	TGTGCCAGCAGCTTAAGGGCCGGGACAGGGGGCGCAGATACGCAGTATTTT
14	TRBV29-1	NA	TRBD1	TRBJ2-7	CSARVRTGTYEQYF	TGCAGCGCCCGAGTCCGGACAGGAACCTACGAGCAGTACTTC
15	TRBV5-4	NA	NA	TRBJ1-1	CASSLSSGWDTEAFF	TGTGCCAGCAGCTTGTCTAGCGGTTGGGACACTGAAGCTTTCTTT
20	TRBV4-1	NA	TRBD2	TRBJ2-5	CASSQDVGFRLAGGLETQYF	TGCGCCAGCAGCCAAGATGTGGGATTTAGACTAGCGGGGGGGCTAGAGACCCAGTACTTC
15	TRBV3-1/TRBV3-2	NA	NA	TRBJ1-2	CASSPVDRPRDGYTF	TGTGCCAGCAGCCCAGTCGACAGGCCGCGGGATGGCTACACCTTC
16	TRBV28	NA	TRBD1	TRBJ2-7	CASSSTQPGQAHEQYF	TGTGCCAGCAGTTCTACCCAGCCGGGACAGGCCCACGAGCAGTACTTC
13	TRBV5-6	NA	NA	TRBJ2-7	CASCLTGTYEQYF	TGTGCCAGCTGTCTCACAGGAACCTACGAGCAGTACTTC
14	TRBV5-4	NA	NA	TRBJ2-7	CASSFTPETYEQYF	TGTGCCAGCAGCTTCACGCCCGAGACCTACGAGCAGTACTTC
12	TRBV5-1	NA	NA	TRBJ2-5	CASSQIQETQYF	TGCGCCAGCAGTCAGATCCAAGAGACCCAGTACTTC
17	TRBV5-1	NA	TRBD2	TRBJ2-3	CASSLAWTSGSPDTQYF	TGCGCCAGCAGCTTGGCGTGGACTAGCGGGAGTCCAGATACGCAGTATTTT
14	TRBV18	NA	NA	TRBJ2-7	CASSLRGRGDEQYF	TGTGCCAGCTCCCTCAGGGGTCGAGGTGACGAGCAGTACTTC
12	TRBV10-3	NA	NA	TRBJ1-3	CAISESPDTIYF	TGTGCCATCAGTGAGTCGCCAGACACCATATATTTT
14	TRBV29-1	NA	NA	TRBJ2-5	CSVEDTGVEETQYF	TGCAGCGTTGAAGATACGGGAGTAGAAGAGACCCAGTACTTC
17	TRBV6-1	NA	TRBD2	TRBJ2-3	CASSEPGLGPGSDTQYF	TGTGCCAGCAGTGAACCGGGACTAGGACCAGGGTCAGATACGCAGTATTTT
14	TRBV28	NA	NA	TRBJ1-4	CASSLGRAGEKLFF	TGTGCCAGCAGCTTGGGGCGAGCCGGGGAAAAACTGTTTTTT
14	TRBV2	NA	TRBD2	TRBJ2-1	CASSGGLAVNEQFF	TGTGCCAGCAGCGGGGGACTAGCGGTTAATGAGCAGTTCTTC
13	TRBV24-1	once	NA	TRBJ1-5	CATSGQSNQPQHF	TGTGCCACCAGTGGACAGAGCAATCAGCCCCAGCATTTT
16	TRBV24-1	NA	TRBD1	TRBJ2-1	CATSDRDRGRGNEQFF	TGTGCCACCAGTGATCGTGACAGGGGGCGCGGCAATGAGCAGTTCTTC
15	TRBV5-1	NA	TRBD1	TRBJ2-7	CASMIQGDLWDEQYF	TGCGCCAGCATGATACAGGGGGACCTTTGGGACGAGCAGTACTTC
15	TRBV6-1	NA	TRBD2	TRBJ2-3	CASSELAGATDTQYF	TGTGCCAGCAGTGAACTAGCGGGAGCGACAGATACGCAGTATTTT
15	TRBV30	few	TRBD1	TRBJ1-6	CAWSDSGHRGFWVHF	TGTGCCTGGAGTGACTCGGGCCACAGGGGATTTTGGGTCCACTTT
17	TRBV24-1	NA	TRBD1	TRBJ2-4	CATSERRTGEDKNIQYF	TGTGCCACCAGTGAACGACGGACAGGGGAGGACAAAAACATTCAGTACTTC
13	TRBV6-5	NA	TRBD1	TRBJ2-4	CASRGTGLGIQYF	TGTGCCAGCAGGGGGACAGGGCTCGGCATTCAGTACTTC
15	TRBV6-6	NA	NA	TRBJ1-1	CASSYAGGAGTEAFF	TGTGCCAGCAGTTACGCGGGGGGCGCAGGCACTGAAGCTTTCTTT
15	TRBV5-1	once	NA	TRBJ2-3	CASSLRSGRTDTQYF	TGCGCCAGCAGCCTGAGGTCGGGGAGGACAGATACGCAGTATTTT
15	TRBV25-1	NA	NA	TRBJ1-3	CASSVRSGAGNTIYF	TGTGCCAGCAGTGTAAGGTCTGGAGCGGGAAACACCATATATTTT
13	TRBV6-5	NA	NA	TRBJ2-1	CASSYGRGNEQFF	TGTGCCAGCAGCTACGGACGGGGGAATGAGCAGTTCTTC